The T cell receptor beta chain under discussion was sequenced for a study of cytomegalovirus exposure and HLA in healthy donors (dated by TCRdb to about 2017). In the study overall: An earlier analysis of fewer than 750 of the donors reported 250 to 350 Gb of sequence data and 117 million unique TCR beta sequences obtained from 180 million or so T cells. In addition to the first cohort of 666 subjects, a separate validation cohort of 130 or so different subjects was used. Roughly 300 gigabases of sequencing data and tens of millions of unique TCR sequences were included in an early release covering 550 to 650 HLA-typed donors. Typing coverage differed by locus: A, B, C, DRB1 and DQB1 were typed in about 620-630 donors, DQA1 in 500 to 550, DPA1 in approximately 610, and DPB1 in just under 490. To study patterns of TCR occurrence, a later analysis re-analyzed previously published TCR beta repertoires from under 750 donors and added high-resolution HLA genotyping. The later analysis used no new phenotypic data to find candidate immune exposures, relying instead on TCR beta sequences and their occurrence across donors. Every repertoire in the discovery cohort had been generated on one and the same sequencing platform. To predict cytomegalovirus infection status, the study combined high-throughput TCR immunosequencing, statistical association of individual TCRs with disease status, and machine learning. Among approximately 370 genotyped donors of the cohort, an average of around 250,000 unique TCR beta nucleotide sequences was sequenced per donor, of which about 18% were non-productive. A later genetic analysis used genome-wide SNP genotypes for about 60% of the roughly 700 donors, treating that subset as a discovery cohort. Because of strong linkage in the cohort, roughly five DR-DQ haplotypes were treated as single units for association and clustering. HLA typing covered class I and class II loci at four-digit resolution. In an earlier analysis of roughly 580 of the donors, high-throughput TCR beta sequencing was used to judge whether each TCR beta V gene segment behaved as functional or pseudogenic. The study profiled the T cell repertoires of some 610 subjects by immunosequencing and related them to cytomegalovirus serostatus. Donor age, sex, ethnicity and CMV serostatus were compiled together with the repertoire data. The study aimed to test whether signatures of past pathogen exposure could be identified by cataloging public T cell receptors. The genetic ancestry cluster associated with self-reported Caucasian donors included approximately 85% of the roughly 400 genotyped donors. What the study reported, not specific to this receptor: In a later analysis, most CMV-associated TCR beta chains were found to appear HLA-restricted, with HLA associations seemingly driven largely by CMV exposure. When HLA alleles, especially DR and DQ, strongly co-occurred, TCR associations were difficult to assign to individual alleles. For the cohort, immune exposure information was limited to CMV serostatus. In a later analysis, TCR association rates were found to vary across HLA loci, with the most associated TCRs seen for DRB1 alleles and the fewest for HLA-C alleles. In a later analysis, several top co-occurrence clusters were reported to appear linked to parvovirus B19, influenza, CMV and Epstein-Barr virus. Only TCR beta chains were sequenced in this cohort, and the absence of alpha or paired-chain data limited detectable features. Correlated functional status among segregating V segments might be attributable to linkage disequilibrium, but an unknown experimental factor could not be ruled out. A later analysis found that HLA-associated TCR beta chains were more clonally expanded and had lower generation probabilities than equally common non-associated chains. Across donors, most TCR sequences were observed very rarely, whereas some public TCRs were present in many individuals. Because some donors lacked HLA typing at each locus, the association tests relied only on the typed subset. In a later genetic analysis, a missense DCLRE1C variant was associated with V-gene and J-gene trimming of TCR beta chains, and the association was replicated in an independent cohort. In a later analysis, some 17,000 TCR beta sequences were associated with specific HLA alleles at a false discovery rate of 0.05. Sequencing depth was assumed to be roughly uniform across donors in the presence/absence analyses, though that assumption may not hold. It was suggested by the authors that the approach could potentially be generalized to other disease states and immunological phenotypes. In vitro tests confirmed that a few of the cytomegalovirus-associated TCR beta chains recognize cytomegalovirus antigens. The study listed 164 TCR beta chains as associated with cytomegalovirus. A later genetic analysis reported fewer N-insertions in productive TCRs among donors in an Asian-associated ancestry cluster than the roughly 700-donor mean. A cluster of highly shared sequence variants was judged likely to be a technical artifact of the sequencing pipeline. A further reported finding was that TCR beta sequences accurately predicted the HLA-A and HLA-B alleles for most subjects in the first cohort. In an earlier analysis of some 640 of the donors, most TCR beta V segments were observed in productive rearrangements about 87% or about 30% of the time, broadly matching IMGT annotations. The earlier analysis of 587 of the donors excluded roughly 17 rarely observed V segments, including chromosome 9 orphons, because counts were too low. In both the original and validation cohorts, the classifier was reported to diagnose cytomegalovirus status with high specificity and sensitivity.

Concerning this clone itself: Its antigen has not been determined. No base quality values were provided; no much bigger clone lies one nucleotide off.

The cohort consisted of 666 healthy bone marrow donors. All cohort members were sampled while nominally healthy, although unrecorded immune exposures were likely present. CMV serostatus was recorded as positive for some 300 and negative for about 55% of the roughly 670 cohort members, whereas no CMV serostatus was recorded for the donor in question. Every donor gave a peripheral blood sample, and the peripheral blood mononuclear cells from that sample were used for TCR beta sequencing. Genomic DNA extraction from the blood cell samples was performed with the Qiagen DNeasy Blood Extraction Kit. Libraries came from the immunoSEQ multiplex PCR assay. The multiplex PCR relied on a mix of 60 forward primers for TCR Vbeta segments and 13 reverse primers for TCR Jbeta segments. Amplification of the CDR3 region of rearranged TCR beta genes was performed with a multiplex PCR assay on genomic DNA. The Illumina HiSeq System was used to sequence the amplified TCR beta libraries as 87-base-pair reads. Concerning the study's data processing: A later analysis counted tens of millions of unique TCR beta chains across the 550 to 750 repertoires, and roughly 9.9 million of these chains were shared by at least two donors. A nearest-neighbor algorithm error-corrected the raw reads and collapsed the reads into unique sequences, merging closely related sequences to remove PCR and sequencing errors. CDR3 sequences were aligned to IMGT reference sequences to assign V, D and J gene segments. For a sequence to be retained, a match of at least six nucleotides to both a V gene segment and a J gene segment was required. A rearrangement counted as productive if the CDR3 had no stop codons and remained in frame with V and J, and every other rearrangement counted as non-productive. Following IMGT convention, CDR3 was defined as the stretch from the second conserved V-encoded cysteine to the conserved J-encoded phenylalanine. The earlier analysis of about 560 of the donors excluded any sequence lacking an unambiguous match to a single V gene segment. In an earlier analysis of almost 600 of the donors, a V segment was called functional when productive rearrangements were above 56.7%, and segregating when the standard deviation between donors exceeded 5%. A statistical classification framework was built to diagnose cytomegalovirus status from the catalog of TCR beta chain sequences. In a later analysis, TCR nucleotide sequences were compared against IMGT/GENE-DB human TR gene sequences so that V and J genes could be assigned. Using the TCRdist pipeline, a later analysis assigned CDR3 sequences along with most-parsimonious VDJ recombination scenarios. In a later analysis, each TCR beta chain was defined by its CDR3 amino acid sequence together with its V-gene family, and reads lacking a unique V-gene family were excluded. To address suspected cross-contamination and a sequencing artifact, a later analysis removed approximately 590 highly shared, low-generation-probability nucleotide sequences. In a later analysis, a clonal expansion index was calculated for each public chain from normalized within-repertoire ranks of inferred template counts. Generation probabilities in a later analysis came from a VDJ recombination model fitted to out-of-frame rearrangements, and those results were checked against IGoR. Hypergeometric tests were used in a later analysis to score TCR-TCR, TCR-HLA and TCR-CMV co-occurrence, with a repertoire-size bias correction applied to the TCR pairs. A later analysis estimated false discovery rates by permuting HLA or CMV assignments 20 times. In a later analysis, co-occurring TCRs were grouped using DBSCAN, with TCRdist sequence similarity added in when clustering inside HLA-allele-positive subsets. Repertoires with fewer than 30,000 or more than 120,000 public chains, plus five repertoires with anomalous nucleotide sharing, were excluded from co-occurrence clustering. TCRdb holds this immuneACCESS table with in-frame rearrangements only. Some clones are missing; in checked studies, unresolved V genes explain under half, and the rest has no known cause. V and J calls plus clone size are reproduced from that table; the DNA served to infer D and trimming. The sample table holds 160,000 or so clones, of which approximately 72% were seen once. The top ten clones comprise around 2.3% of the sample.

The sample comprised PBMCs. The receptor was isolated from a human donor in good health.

The CDR3 protein: CASSVGEAGRDEQFF. The DNA reads TGTGCCAGCAGTGTAGGGGAGGCGGGGAGGGATGAGCAGTTCTTC. The chain employs TRBV6-4 and TRBJ2-1; TRBD2 matches 7 bases in the middle. Trimmed from V: 4 bases; trimmed from J: 8 bases; junction bases lacking a gene match: 11. In the germline V gene, CDR1 corresponds to MRHNA and CDR2 to SNTAGT. The CDR3 starts with the cysteine, ends with the phenylalanine, and has 15 residues. Only the CDR3 DNA is retained, 45 bases long and in frame from the first base.